What follows is one TCR beta chain and its context. The sample is drawn from a study of blood T cell repertoires in COVID-19. Overall study context: There were acute and convalescent COVID-19 samples, and they came from the United States, Italy and Spain. Sources were T cells, B-cell-depleted T cells, or PBMCs; the material itself was cDNA or gDNA.

Clones were read by immunoSEQ multiplex PCR, and TCRdb kept only the in-frame ones, dropping some. This table holds around 300,000 clones, approximately 90% found once. CDR1 and CDR2 (germline): MNHEY, SMNVEV (reference sequence). CDR3 size: 15 residues. With V trimmed by 2 bases and J by 3 bases, 3 bases remained unmatched. This chain uses TRBV27 with TRBJ2-1; 8 bases are a match to TRBD1. The source material was PBMCs or T cells enriched from blood (not recorded which). This sequence was found in a woman between 45 and 60 years old who had recovered from COVID-19. In DNA, the CDR3 is TGTGCCAGCAGTTTAGGACAGGGATTCTACAATGAGCAGTTCTTC. Amino acid sequence: CASSLGQGFYNEQFF.